The clone carrying this T cell receptor (beta chain) has only a few counts. Its antigen remains unknown. These data are taken from a study of cytomegalovirus exposure and HLA in healthy donors. Study findings and constraints: Per a prior analysis, the majority of TCR beta V segments were productive roughly 87% or roughly 30% of the time. Overall, some 160 TCR beta chains were annotated as cytomegalovirus-associated. Differences between HLA loci emerged in a later analysis of TCR association rates, with DRB1 most and HLA-C fewest. Later analysis suggested links between common viral pathogens and several top significant clusters.

V lost 3 bases and J 6 bases, leaving 12 bases between the germline ends. This CDR3 has 14 residues. Germline assignment: CDR1 MGHRA and CDR2 YSYEKL. In the PCR, 60 Vbeta and 13 Jbeta primers were used. This table comes from immunoSEQ multiplex PCR, and its TCRdb copy is limited to in-frame clones, with some not included. Of around 130,000 clones listed, 77% are singletons. The V gene is TRBV4-1, the J gene TRBJ2-1; a possible D gene is TRBD2 (5 bases). The TCR comes from a man between 18 and 29 years old in good health and CMV-seropositive. The sample consisted of PBMCs. CDR3: CASSQGDMVNEQFF. In DNA, the CDR3 is TGCGCCAGCAGCCAGGGAGACATGGTCAATGAGCAGTTCTTC.